The 5 T cell receptor beta chains given below trace back to one sample, sequenced in a study of blood T cell repertoires in COVID-19. TCRdb's copy holds only in-frame clones and misses some; the assay was immunoSEQ multiplex PCR. The data show under 150,000 clones, 75% to 85% seen once. Sequenced material: peripheral blood. The receptor source for this set is a woman older than 75 with active or convalescent COVID-19.

This rearrangement joins TRBV7-8 to TRBJ2-7; TRBD1 might be the D (6 bases). With 3 bases removed from V and 5 bases from J, the gap between germline ends came to 14 bases. CDR1 is SGHVS and CDR2 is FQNEAQ in the germline V gene. The CDR3 consists of 14 residues. The CDR3 loop reads CASSLVQGSDEQYF. CDR3 DNA: TGTGCCAGCAGCTTGGTCCAGGGGAGCGACGAGCAGTACTTC.

The chain uses TRBV4-1 and TRBJ1-4; D not certain. CDR3 length: 15 residues. V dropped 0 bases and J dropped 8 bases, with 13 bases sitting between them. CDR1 MGHRA and CDR2 YSYEKL come from the germline V gene. As DNA, the CDR3 is TGCGCCAGCAGCCAAGATTCAATATACCGGGAAAAACTGTTTTTT. Translated, it gives CASSQDSIYREKLFF.

The rearrangement uses TRBV5-1 and TRBJ1-1; 8 nucleotides line up with TRBD1. V lost 2 bases to trimming and J lost 6 bases; unmatched junction nucleotides: 9. CDR3 length: 15 residues. Germline V lookup: CDR1 SGHRS, CDR2 YFSETQ. The CDR3 bases are TGCGCCAGCAGCTTATCCAACAGGGGGTACTCTGAAGCTTTCTTT. This codes for CASSLSNRGYSEAFF.

CDR3 nucleotide sequence: TGTGCCAGCACCCAACAGGGACCTACCCCTGAAGCTTTCTTT. This gives the protein CASTQQGPTPEAFF. The gene calls are TRBV2 and TRBJ1-1; TRBD1 is a possible D gene (6 bases). Germline V gives CDR1 SNHLY, CDR2 FYNNEI. The CDR3 runs to 14 residues. The ends were cut back, 7 bases at V and 6 bases at J, with 18 bases in the middle.

The chain recombines TRBV5-6 with TRBJ1-1; D gene ambiguous. The CDR3 totals 15 residues. Trimming cost V 0 bases and J 4 bases, with 13 bases left between them. Per germline, CDR1 SGHDT and CDR2 YYEEEE. Written as DNA, the CDR3 is TGTGCCAGCAGCTTGGGTCCAGAAAGAGGCACTGAAGCTTTCTTT. The encoded protein is CASSLGPERGTEAFF.